What follows are 2 T cell receptor beta chains derived from one specimen sequenced in a study of blood T cell repertoires in COVID-19. The assay was immunoSEQ multiplex PCR, and TCRdb's table has in-frame clones only and misses some. The table lists 200,000 or so clones, about 85% of them singletons. The sequenced sample was peripheral blood. The receptors come from a man aged 45-60 years who had recovered from COVID-19.

The rearrangement joins TRBV5-5 to TRBJ2-7; 12 nucleotides agree with TRBD2. Germline-derived CDR1 and CDR2 are SGHKS and YYEKEE (reference sequence). Unmatched junction bases numbered 22, after V lost 4 bases and J lost 5 bases. This CDR3 is 20 amino acids long. CDR3 in amino acids: CASSPLDRVPTSGRINEQYF. For the CDR3, the DNA is TGTGCCAGCAGCCCACTGGACAGAGTACCGACTAGCGGGAGAATCAACGAGCAGTACTTC.

The chain recombines TRBV19 with TRBJ2-1, with D perhaps TRBD1 (5 bases). Between the trimmed V and J ends, which lost 7 bases and 7 bases, there was a span of 11 bases. There are 12 residues in the CDR3. Germline lookup yields CDR1 LNHDA and CDR2 SQIVND (reference sequence). The chain's CDR3 is CASTIGANEQFF. The CDR3 nucleotides are TGTGCCAGTACAATAGGGGCAAATGAGCAGTTCTTC. Looking up the rest from reference TRBV19 and TRBJ2-1 gives the full variable domain: DGGITQSPKYLFRKEGQNVTLSCEQNLNHDAMYWYRQDPGQGLRLIYYSQIVNDFQKGDIAEGYSVSREKKESFPLTVTSAQKNPTAFYLCASTIGANEQFFGPGTRLTVL.